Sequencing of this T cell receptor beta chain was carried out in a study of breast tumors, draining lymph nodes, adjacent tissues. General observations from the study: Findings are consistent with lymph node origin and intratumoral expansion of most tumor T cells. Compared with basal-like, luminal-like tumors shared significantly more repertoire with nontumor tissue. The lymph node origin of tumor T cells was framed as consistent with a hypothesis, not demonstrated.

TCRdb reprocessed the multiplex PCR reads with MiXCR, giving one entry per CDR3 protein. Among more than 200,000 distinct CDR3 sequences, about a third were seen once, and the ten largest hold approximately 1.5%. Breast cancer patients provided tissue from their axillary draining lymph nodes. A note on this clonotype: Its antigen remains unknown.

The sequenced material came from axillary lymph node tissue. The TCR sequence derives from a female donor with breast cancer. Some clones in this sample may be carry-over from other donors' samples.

CDR3 in DNA: TGCAGTGCACCAGACAGGGCGGCCGGGGAGCTGTTTTTT. This gives the protein CSAPDRAAGELFF. The chain joins TRBV20-1 to TRBJ2-2, with TRBD1 matching 7 bases. The CDR3 is made up of 13 amino acids. Germline-derived CDR1 and CDR2 are DFQATT and SNEGSKA (reference sequence). V shed 6 bases and J 6 bases; nucleotides not matched to a gene: 7.